This T cell receptor (beta chain) was profiled in a study of radiotherapy plus CTLA-4 blockade in lung cancer. Study-wide points: According to reports, early shifts in blood T cell clones, alongside interferon-beta, forecast response most accurately. An expansion of tumor-derived TCR clones occurred in blood after radiotherapy plus ipilimumab.

This CDR3 is built from 16 residues. CDR1 SGHVS and CDR2 FQNEAQ come from the germline V gene. J was trimmed by 4 bases and V by 3 bases; bases with no gene match: 9. A remark on this clone: Antigen: not known.

The repertoire was sequenced with immunoSEQ multiplex PCR; TCRdb's copy has only in-frame clones and lacks some. The sample holds about 110,000 clones, roughly 77% seen once. The TCR comes from a human donor with non-small cell lung cancer that progressed on radiotherapy plus ipilimumab. Some clones in this sample may be carry-over from other donors' samples. The specimen comprised peripheral blood, sampled from a patient treated with radiotherapy plus ipilimumab. The chain uses TRBV7-8 and TRBJ2-7, with 10 bases that match TRBD1. CDR3 nucleotide sequence: TGTGCCAGCAGCTTTACCTCTGGGACAGGGGCATACGAGCAGTACTTC. Amino acid sequence: CASSFTSGTGAYEQYF.